This record looks at one T cell receptor (beta chain) sequence and its context. This clonotype appeared a few times. It lacks a known antigen. There are no base qualities to consult, and no much larger clone falls within one base. This entry comes from a study of identical twins (TCRdb year 2016). With respect to the entire study: To test whether fetal clonotypes persist, this study deep-sequenced TCR alpha and beta repertoires from monozygotic twins, from unrelated adults of various ages, and from cord blood. To rule out contamination, the twin experiments were replicated at different times with different library preparation protocols.

CDR1 and CDR2, looked up from the germline V gene, are ENHRY and SYGVKD. From the cysteine up to the phenylalanine, the CDR3 has a length of 15 residues. Just the 45-base CDR3 DNA is kept, in frame starting at base 1. The trim is 0 bases for V and 3 bases for J, with a gap of 9 bases between the germline ends. All donors were healthy Caucasians. Three pairs of female monozygotic twins, all aged about 18 to 29 years, were included in the twin cohort. Positive isolation kits from Invitrogen were used to isolate the CD4+ and CD8+ T cell populations. The research as a whole found: A weaker excess of twin sharing was found in beta out-of-frame sequences because the signal-to-noise ratio was lowered by fewer shared sequences. In monozygotic twins, recombination models systematically underestimated out-of-frame TCR alpha sharing, but the models matched the sharing seen between unrelated individuals. Because the same donors could not be followed over many years, the conclusions depended on cross-sectional statistical analysis. Abundant cord blood beta clonotypes had fewer insertions, young adult naive repertoires showed a similar but weaker trend, and memory repertoires showed no such trend. Invariant T cells such as MAIT and iNKT could partly confound zero-insertion analyses, although diverse VJ usage argued against such confounding for most clonotypes. Compared with coincidental sharing between unrelated individuals, out-of-frame TCR alpha sequences shared between twins showed an excess of sequences with low generation probability.

Libraries were made using 5' RACE. The reads were generated on an Illumina HiSeq 2000. A universal primer binding site was added through template switching, and the final cDNA carried a unique molecular identifier so that TCR cDNA molecules could be counted accurately. First-strand cDNA for TCR alpha and beta chains was synthesized from specific primers in the conserved constant-segment region. To control for contamination, each cDNA library was double barcoded with a SMART-Mk sample barcode plus Illumina barcodes. TruSeq adapter sequences and Illumina sample barcodes were added in two successive PCR steps. The Illumina HiSeq platform was used with custom primers to sequence TCR alpha and beta cDNA libraries. The original pipeline was this. MiGEC was used to process raw reads and extract unique molecular identifiers, and MiXCR was used to find CDR3 positions. For each individual, recombination models were inferred using an EM algorithm with the repgenHMM and IGoR tools. Shared clonotype analysis was performed with the tcR package in R, normalizing sharing by the product of cloneset sizes. To study raw recombination free of thymic and clonal selection effects, out-of-frame nonproductive sequences were analyzed. The raw public reads went through TCRdb reprocessing: fastp at Q25, MiXCR clone calling, in-frame beta chains kept. Identical CDR3 protein sequences are pooled into one entry, listed with their most common genes and DNA. The V and J calls and clone size are TCRdb's, not the authors'. A total of hundreds of thousands of distinct CDR3 sequences appear in this sample, 24% of them only once. The ten largest clonotypes hold about 2.7% of the sample.

This same sample was also part of a study on T cells expressing NK-cell markers. The second study's paper adds: Three sorted T-cell subsets (CD3+CD56+NKG2C+, CD3+CD56+NKG2C- and CD3+CD56-NKG2C+) from roughly 8 donors had their TCR beta-chain repertoires profiled. Among the eight sequenced donors, only one was HCMV-seronegative, while the other seven were HCMV-seropositive. To restrict sorting to alphabetaTCR-expressing T cells, an anti-gammadeltaTCR antibody was added in several experiments. In over five donors, the dominant CD3+CD56+NKG2C+ clonotypes were among the top 10 CD8+ clonotypes and accounted for roughly 1.0-7.5% of CD8+ T cells. Those dominant clonotypes were again the most abundant among CD3+CD56-NKG2C+ cells in four donors, at roughly 25-65%. Whether the expanded NKG2C-expressing T cell clones were specific for HCMV antigens remained unclear. The study sequenced eight donors, all healthy volunteers chosen at random: three men and five women. A commercial ELISA kit detecting HCMV-specific IgG in serum was used to determine HCMV serostatus. MIGEC handled demultiplexing of the reads and grouping by UMI, while MiTCR was used to assemble and quantify clonotypes. To remove erroneous sequences, TCR cDNA sequences were retained only when supported by two or more reads. Downstream repertoire analysis used the tcR package, and clonotypes were matched across fractions by CDR3 nucleotide sequence plus V segment. VDJmatch was used to annotate antigen specificity against VDJdb, with one amino acid substitution in CDR3 permitted.

The V and J genes are TRBV10-3 and TRBJ2-1; TRBD2 might be the D gene, on 6 matching bases. The sequenced material came from CD4+ T cells sorted from blood. This receptor was identified in a woman under 30 in good health. The CDR3 here reads CAISESETSYNEQFF. The nucleotides read TGTGCCATCAGTGAGTCCGAGACTAGCTACAATGAGCAGTTCTTC.